A single sample is the source of the 23 T cell receptor beta chains below, sequenced in a study of blood T cells in healthy people across ages. The use of a sample-barcoded 5' primer and a J-beta primer mix characterized a second PCR of roughly 6 to 11 cycles. TCRdb reprocessed the 5' RACE reads with MiXCR, giving one entry per CDR3 protein. The sample carries over 1,200,000 distinct CDR3 sequences, 59% recorded once. Sequenced: blood. The receptors derive from a young man in good health.

This clonotype was detected only once. The rearrangement uses TRBV7-2 and TRBJ1-2; possible D gene TRBD1, 6 bases. The ends were cut back, 0 bases at V and 4 bases at J, with 9 bases in the middle. The CDR3 is made up of 14 amino acids. Germline V gene data show CDR1 as SGHTA and CDR2 as FQGNSA. The CDR3, as DNA: TGTGCCAGCAGCTTAGCGACAGGAATCTATGGCTACACCTTC. Amino acid sequence: CASSLATGIYGYTF.

V gene TRBV7-6 combines with J gene TRBJ1-4; D ambiguous. Germline V lookup: CDR1 SGHVS, CDR2 FNYEAQ. The CDR3 totals 15 residues. With 6 bases removed from V and 0 bases from J, the gap between germline ends came to 11 bases. The CDR3 loop reads CASRQSSATNEKLFF. The CDR3 coding sequence is TGTGCCAGCAGACAAAGTTCGGCAACTAATGAAAAACTGTTTTTT. The complete variable domain, with remaining parts taken from reference TRBV7-6 and TRBJ1-4, reads GAGVSQSPRYKVTKRGQDVALRCDPISGHVSLYWYRQALGQGPEFLTYFNYEAQQDKSGLPNDRFSAERPEGSISTLTIQRTEQRDSAMYRCASRQSSATNEKLFFGSGTQLSVL.

V gene TRBV11-2 combines with J gene TRBJ2-5; D is unresolved. CDR1 is SGHAT, CDR2 FQNNGV, per germline. The CDR3 runs 18 residues. Trimming left V 1 base short and J 11 bases short, with 29 bases between. CDR3 bases: TGTGCCAGCAGCTTAGCTTGGCCTAAGGGCGGCTCCTACAATGAGCAGTACTTC. Residues: CASSLAWPKGGSYNEQYF.

The chain uses TRBV21-1 and TRBJ2-5; TRBD1, the table's D call, was not compared with the DNA. TRBV21-1 is a known pseudogene. This CDR3 is built from 14 residues. Here the CDR3 reads CASSKGQGSYGQYF. The CDR3 bases are TGTGCCAGCAGCAAGGGGCAGGGCAGTTACGGGCAGTACTTC.

This clonotype has a handful of counts. The genes are TRBV20-1 and TRBJ1-5; the D gene is possibly TRBD1 (5 bases). The CDR3 spans 14 residues. In germline, CDR1 is DFQATT, CDR2 SNEGSKA (reference sequence). V lost 0 bases to trimming and J lost 3 bases, with 9 bases between them. CDR3 region: CSAREGELNQPQHF. Written as DNA, the CDR3 is TGCAGTGCTAGAGAAGGGGAACTCAATCAGCCCCAGCATTTT.

This chain joins TRBV27 and TRBJ2-3, with a possible D match to TRBD2 (6 bases). Looked up from germline, CDR1 is MNHEY and CDR2 is SMNVEV (reference sequence). Trimming pared 6 bases from V and 0 bases from J, leaving 10 bases between. CDR3 length: 14 amino acids. The CDR3 coding sequence is TGTGCCAGCAGGGGGCGGGGAAGCACAGATACGCAGTATTTT. As protein: CASRGRGSTDTQYF.

The genes are TRBV20-1 and TRBJ2-7; 9 nucleotides match TRBD1. V shed 8 bases, J shed 2 bases, and the junction held 7 bases outside the gene matches. From germline, CDR1 is DFQATT and CDR2 SNEGSKA (reference sequence). The CDR3 is made up of 13 amino acids. The CDR3 region has the DNA TGCAGTTTCCGGGGACAGGGAGCCTACGAGCAGTACTTC. It codes for CSFRGQGAYEQYF.

The chain couples TRBV20-1 to TRBJ2-7, with 12 bases identical to TRBD1. V gave up 3 bases and J gave up 2 bases; unmatched junction bases: 8. The CDR3 sequence is 16 residues long. Germline V gene sequence: CDR1 DFQATT, CDR2 SNEGSKA (reference sequence). As DNA, the CDR3 is TGCAGTGCTAGGTGGGGGACAGGGGGCGCCACCTACGAGCAGTACTTC. Amino acid sequence: CSARWGTGGATYEQYF.

This clonotype occurred once. The chain carries TRBV28 and TRBJ1-2, with a weak D call TRBD1 (6 bases). The germline V gene has CDR1 MDHEN and CDR2 SYDVKM. V was cut by 3 bases and J by 2 bases, with 19 bases left in between. The CDR3 is made up of 17 amino acids. CDR3 region: CASSFSGHGQNNYGYTF. CDR3 DNA: TGTGCCAGCAGTTTCTCCGGCCACGGACAGAACAACTATGGCTACACCTTC.

The chain is built from TRBV29-1 and TRBJ2-3; tentative D call: TRBD2 (6 bases). CDR3 length: 14 amino acids. V was cut by 4 bases and J by 1 base, with 12 bases left in between. Germline lookup yields CDR1 SQVTM and CDR2 ANQGSEA. The CDR3: CSVVRERGTDTQYF. Written as DNA, the CDR3 is TGCAGCGTTGTCCGGGAGAGGGGCACAGATACGCAGTATTTT.

This chain joins TRBV21-1 and TRBJ2-3; the table assigns TRBD2, which was not confirmed against the DNA. TRBV21-1 constitutes a pseudogene. The CDR3 totals 14 residues. CDR3: CARVQRGWTDTQYF. In DNA, the CDR3 is TGTGCCAGGGTCCAGCGGGGGTGGACAGATACGCAGTATTTT.

This chain links TRBV4-1 with TRBJ1-4; TRBD1 might be the D (6 bases). This CDR3 is 15 amino acids long. V was shortened by 6 bases and J by 6 bases, with 17 bases between the two germline ends. CDR1 is MGHRA and CDR2 is YSYEKL in the germline V gene. The CDR3: CASRIGQGWDEKLFF. Written as DNA, the CDR3 is TGCGCCAGCAGGATAGGGCAGGGGTGGGATGAAAAACTGTTTTTT.

The rearrangement joins TRBV13 to TRBJ2-1; 9 bases line up with TRBD2. The length of the CDR3 is 16 residues. Looked up from germline, CDR1 is PRHDT and CDR2 is FYEKMQ (reference sequence). V was clipped by 5 bases and J by 7 bases; unmatched bases: 12. The CDR3 sequence is CASSATFAGGRNEQFF. In nucleotides, the CDR3 is TGTGCCAGCAGCGCAACATTTGCGGGAGGGCGGAATGAGCAGTTCTTC. The variable domain in full, completed from reference TRBV13 and TRBJ2-1, reads AAGVIQSPRHLIKEKRETATLKCYPIPRHDTVYWYQQGPGQDPQFLISFYEKMQSDKGSIPDRFSAQQFSDYHSELNMSSLELGDSALYFCASSATFAGGRNEQFFGPGTRLTVL.

The V and J genes are TRBV27 and TRBJ2-5; 10 bases are shared with TRBD2. The CDR3 spans 17 residues. The germline gives CDR1 MNHEY, CDR2 SMNVEV (reference sequence). V was pared by 5 bases and J by 2 bases, with 11 bases of the junction left unmatched. The CDR3 is CASSILAGAVVQETQYF. In DNA, the CDR3 is TGTGCCAGCAGTATTCTAGCGGGGGCCGTCGTTCAAGAGACCCAGTACTTC.

J is TRBJ2-3 and V is TRBV6-2 or TRBV6-3, with D unclear. Germline CDR1 MNHEY, CDR2 SVGEGT. The CDR3 runs 12 residues. Deletions cut 2 bases from V and 7 bases from J, with 7 bases between. The CDR3: CASSYLYNTQYF. The CDR3 bases are TGTGCCAGCAGTTACCTGTACAATACGCAGTATTTT.

The chain employs TRBV20-1 and TRBJ1-2; D remains unclear. Per the germline V gene, CDR1 is DFQATT and CDR2 is SNEGSKA (reference sequence). This CDR3 has 13 amino acids. V lost 1 base and J lost 0, with 6 bases in between. CDR3 sequence reads: CSARADTNYGYTF. The DNA for the CDR3 is TGCAGTGCTAGAGCAGATACTAACTATGGCTACACCTTC.

The rearrangement uses TRBV3-1 and TRBJ1-2; D call uncertain. The V end was cut by 1 base, the J end by 4 bases, with 7 bases between. Germline-derived CDR1 and CDR2 are LGHDT and YNNKEL (reference sequence). There are 13 residues in the CDR3. The CDR3 coding sequence is TGTGCCAGCAGCCAAGCGCAGAGCTATGGCTACACCTTC. Translated, it gives CASSQAQSYGYTF.

This clonotype was detected only a few times. The chain links TRBV27 to TRBJ2-3; D gene ambiguous. V was shortened by 0 bases and J by 2 bases, with 6 bases between the two germline ends. CDR3 size: 14 residues. Germline CDR1 is MNHEY and CDR2 is SMNVEV (reference sequence). CDR3 loop: CASSLSGVTDTQYF. The CDR3 DNA reads TGTGCCAGCAGTTTATCTGGAGTCACAGATACGCAGTATTTT.

Turning to this clonotype: Compared with germline, one end of the junction differs, possibly owing to a read error. The rearrangement uses TRBV29-1 and TRBJ2-7; D gene unclear. The CDR3 totals 13 residues. CDR1 is SQVTM, CDR2 ANQGSEA, per germline. As DNA, the CDR3 is TGCAGCGTTGTTGCGGTCACAACGGGTGAGCAGTACTTT. Amino acids: CSVVAVTTGEQYF.

This clonotype occurred a few times. The rearrangement links TRBV7-2 to TRBJ2-3; 8 nucleotides agree with TRBD1. CDR3 length: 17 amino acids. CDR1 is SGHTA, CDR2 FQGNSA, per germline. V shed 3 bases, J shed 6 bases, and the junction held 14 bases outside the gene matches. CDR3 in amino acids: CASSFLTGGILSDTQYF. As DNA, the CDR3 is TGTGCCAGCAGCTTCCTAACAGGGGGTATTTTGTCGGATACGCAGTATTTT.

This chain connects TRBV19 to TRBJ2-7, with TRBD1 identical over 10 bases. The J call may be in error: the DNA end matches TRBJ2-5 better. The CDR3 has 16 residues. Germline V gene sequence: CDR1 LNHDA, CDR2 SQIVND (reference sequence). For the CDR3, the DNA is TGTGCCAGTAGTGAAGCCCGGGACAGGGGACAAGAGACCCAGTACTTC. Encoded protein: CASSEARDRGQETQYF.

This chain uses TRBV4-1 with TRBJ2-2; a possible D gene is TRBD2 (5 bases). CDR1 is MGHRA and CDR2 is YSYEKL in the germline V gene. V was trimmed by 1 base and J by 5 bases, leaving 20 bases between them. The length of the CDR3 is 18 residues. The CDR3 loop reads CASSQGTTGRRGTGELFF. As DNA, the CDR3 is TGCGCCAGCAGCCAAGGTACGACCGGGCGCAGAGGGACCGGGGAGCTGTTTTTT.

In DNA form, the CDR3 reads TGCGCCAGCAGCCAAGTAGAGGGACAGGGCATATACAATGAGCAGTTCTTC. Protein: CASSQVEGQGIYNEQFF. The V call is TRBV4-1, the J call TRBJ2-1; 9 nucleotides line up with TRBD1. CDR1 and CDR2 (germline): MGHRA, YSYEKL. This CDR3 spans 17 amino acids. The ends lost 1 base at V and 4 bases at J; junction bases unmatched: 8.